The rows below give T cell receptor beta chains drawn from one sample of a study of cytomegalovirus exposure and HLA in healthy donors. Produced via immunoSEQ multiplex PCR; TCRdb's table is partial and in-frame only. Of some 60,000 clones in the sample, approximately 96% were seen once. The sequencing input was PBMCs. All receptors derive from a man aged 18 to 29 in good health and CMV-seronegative. The CDR3 runs from the conserved cysteine through the conserved F or W. Each record gives: V gene, clone size, J gene, D gene, CDR3 DNA, CDR3 protein. The D gene is left open where the match is weak. Size tells how often a clone was seen (once, few, many) or the class of an expanded clone, and some rows leave it out.

>TRBV28|-|TRBJ2-2|-
TGTGCCAGCCGCCGACAGGAATTAAACACCGGGGAGCTGTTTTTT
CASRRQELNTGELFF
>TRBV6-4|-|TRBJ2-3|TRBD2
TGTGCCAGCAGTGCTACTAGCGGGAGTTCAGATACGCAGTATTTT
CASSATSGSSDTQYF
>TRBV10-2|-|TRBJ2-1|TRBD2
TGCGCCAGCAACCCGTCGACTAGCGGGAACAATGAGCAGTTCTTC
CASNPSTSGNNEQFF
>TRBV27|-|TRBJ1-4|-
TGTGCCAGCAGTTTCAATCAGTTTAATGAAAAACTGTTTTTT
CASSFNQFNEKLFF
>TRBV28|-|TRBJ1-2|-
TGTGCCAGCACCAGGGGCCCGGACGGGAACTATGGCTACACCTTC
CASTRGPDGNYGYTF
>TRBV5-6|-|TRBJ2-5|TRBD2
TGTGCCAGCAAAGGACGTGTGACGGGAGGGGGGCAAGAGACCCAGTACTTC
CASKGRVTGGGQETQYF
>TRBV4-2|-|TRBJ2-1|-
TGTGCCAGCAGCCAAACTACGGGACTCATGTACGATGAGCAGTTCTTC
CASSQTTGLMYDEQFF
>TRBV18|-|TRBJ2-7|-
TGTGCCAGCTCCCCCGGTGGGGGGGGCGCTGCCTACGAGCAGTACTTC
CASSPGGGGAAYEQYF
>TRBV28|once|TRBJ2-5|TRBD1
TGTGCCAGCAGTTTCACGACAGGGGGCAAGACCCAGTACTTC
CASSFTTGGKTQYF
>TRBV2|-|TRBJ2-7|TRBD1
TGTGCCAGCAGTGTGGGGACAGGGATATACGAGCAGTACTTC
CASSVGTGIYEQYF
>TRBV28|-|TRBJ2-2|-
TGTGCCAGCAACCCGGGCCACAGGACCGGGGAGCTGTTTTTT
CASNPGHRTGELFF
>TRBV9|-|TRBJ2-5|TRBD1
TGTGCCAGCAGCCCTCAGGACAGGGGGCCCCAAGAGACCCAGTACTTC
CASSPQDRGPQETQYF
>TRBV6-5|-|TRBJ1-5|-
TGTGCCAGCAGTTACGCAGACAATCAGCCCCAGCATTTT
CASSYADNQPQHF
>TRBV5-4|-|TRBJ2-1|TRBD2
TGTGCCAGCAGCTTGCCTAGCGGGAGTAATGAGCAGTTCTTC
CASSLPSGSNEQFF
>TRBV28|-|TRBJ2-2|TRBD2
TGTGCCAGCAGTTTTCAGCGGGAGGCCGGCACCGGGGAGCTGTTTTTT
CASSFQREAGTGELFF
>TRBV29-1|-|TRBJ2-2|TRBD1
TGCAGCGCCGGGACAGTGAGGGCCGGGGAGCTGTTTTTT
CSAGTVRAGELFF
>TRBV7-2|-|TRBJ1-1|-
TGTGCCAGCAGCTCCGACAGGAGGAGTGGGGCTTTCTTT
CASSSDRRSGAFF
>TRBV11-2|-|TRBJ2-5|TRBD1
TGTGCCAGCAGCCCAGACAGGGACCACGAGACCCAGTACTTC
CASSPDRDHETQYF
>TRBV9|-|TRBJ2-2|TRBD2
TGTGCCAGCAGCCCCCGGGTAGCGGGATCAAACACCGGGGAGCTGTTTTTT
CASSPRVAGSNTGELFF
>TRBV5-1|-|TRBJ2-2|TRBD2
TGCGCCAGCAGCGTATTACTAGCGGGAGACACCGGGGAGCTGTTTTTT
CASSVLLAGDTGELFF
>TRBV21-1|-|TRBJ2-3|-
TGTGCCAGCAGCAAAGCCTGTAGCGGGAGCATAGATACGCAGTATTTT
CASSKACSGSIDTQYF
>TRBV10-3|once|TRBJ2-1|TRBD1
TGTGCCATCAAGCAGGGGGTCGGCTATAATGAGCAGTTCTTC
CAIKQGVGYNEQFF
>TRBV10-3|-|TRBJ2-7|TRBD2
TGTGCCATCAGCGCAGTTATAACTAGCGGGAGTCACGAGCAGTACTTC
CAISAVITSGSHEQYF
>TRBV6-5|-|TRBJ2-1|TRBD2
TGTGCCAGCAGTTACACTAGCGGGGGCTTGGTTGAGCAGTTCTTC
CASSYTSGGLVEQFF